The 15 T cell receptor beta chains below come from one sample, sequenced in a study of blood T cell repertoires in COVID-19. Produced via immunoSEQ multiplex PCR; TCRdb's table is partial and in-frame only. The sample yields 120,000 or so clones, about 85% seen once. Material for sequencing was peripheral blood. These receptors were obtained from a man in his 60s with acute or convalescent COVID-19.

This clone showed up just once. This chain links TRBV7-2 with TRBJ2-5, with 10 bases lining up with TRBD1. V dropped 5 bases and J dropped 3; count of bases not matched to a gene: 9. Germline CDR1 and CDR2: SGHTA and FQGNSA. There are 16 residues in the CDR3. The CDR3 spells CASSLITGTGEETQYF. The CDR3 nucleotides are TGTGCCAGCAGCCTCATAACCGGGACAGGGGAAGAGACCCAGTACTTC.

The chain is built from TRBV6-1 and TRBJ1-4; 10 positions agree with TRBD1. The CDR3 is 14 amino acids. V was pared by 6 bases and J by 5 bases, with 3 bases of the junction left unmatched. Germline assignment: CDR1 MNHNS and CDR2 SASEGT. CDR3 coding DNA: TGTGCCAGCAGCCGGGGACAGGGGAATGAAAAACTGTTTTTT. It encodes CASSRGQGNEKLFF.

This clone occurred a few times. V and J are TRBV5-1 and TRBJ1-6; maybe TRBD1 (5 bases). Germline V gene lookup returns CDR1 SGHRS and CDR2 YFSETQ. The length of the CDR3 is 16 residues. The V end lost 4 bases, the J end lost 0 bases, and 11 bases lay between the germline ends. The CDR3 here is CASSRDSLSYNSPLHF. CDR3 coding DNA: TGCGCCAGCAGCAGAGACAGTCTCTCCTATAATTCACCCCTCCACTTT.

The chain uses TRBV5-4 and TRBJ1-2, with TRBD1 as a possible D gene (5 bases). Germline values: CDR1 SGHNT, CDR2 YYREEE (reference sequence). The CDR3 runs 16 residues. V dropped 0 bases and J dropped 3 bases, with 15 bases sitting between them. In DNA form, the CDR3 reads TGTGCCAGCAGCTTGGAAAAAAGTACAGGCGACTATGGCTACACCTTC. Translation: CASSLEKSTGDYGYTF.

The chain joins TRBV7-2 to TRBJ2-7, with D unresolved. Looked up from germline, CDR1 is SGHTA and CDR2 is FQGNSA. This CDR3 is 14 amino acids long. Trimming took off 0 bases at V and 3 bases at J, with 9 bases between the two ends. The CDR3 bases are TGTGCCAGCAGCTTAGCGTCAGATTACTACGAGCAGTACTTC. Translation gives CASSLASDYYEQYF. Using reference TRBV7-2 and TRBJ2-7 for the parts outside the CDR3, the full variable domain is GAGVSQSPSNKVTEKGKDVELRCDPISGHTALYWYRQSLGQGLEFLIYFQGNSAPDKSGLPSDRFSAERTGGSVSTLTIQRTQQEDSAVYLCASSLASDYYEQYFGPGTRLTVT.

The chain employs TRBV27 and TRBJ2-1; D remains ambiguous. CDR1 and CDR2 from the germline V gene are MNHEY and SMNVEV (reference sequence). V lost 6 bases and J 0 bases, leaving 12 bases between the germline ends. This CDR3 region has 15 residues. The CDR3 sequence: CASSRGTFSYNEQFF. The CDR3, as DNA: TGTGCCAGCAGCCGAGGTACATTCTCCTACAATGAGCAGTTCTTC.

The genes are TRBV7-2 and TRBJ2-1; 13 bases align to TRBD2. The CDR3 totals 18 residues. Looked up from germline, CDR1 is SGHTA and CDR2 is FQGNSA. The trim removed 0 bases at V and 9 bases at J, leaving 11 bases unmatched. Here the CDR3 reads CASSLALVLAGGPSEQFF. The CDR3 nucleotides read TGTGCCAGCAGCTTAGCCCTCGTACTAGCGGGAGGGCCCTCTGAGCAGTTCTTC.

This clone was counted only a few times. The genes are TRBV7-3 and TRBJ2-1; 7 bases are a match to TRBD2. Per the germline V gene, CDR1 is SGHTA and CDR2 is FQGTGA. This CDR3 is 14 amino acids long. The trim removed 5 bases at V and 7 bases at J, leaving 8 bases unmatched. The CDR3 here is CASSPGLGGNEQFF. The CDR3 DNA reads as TGTGCCAGCAGCCCCGGACTAGGTGGAAATGAGCAGTTCTTC.

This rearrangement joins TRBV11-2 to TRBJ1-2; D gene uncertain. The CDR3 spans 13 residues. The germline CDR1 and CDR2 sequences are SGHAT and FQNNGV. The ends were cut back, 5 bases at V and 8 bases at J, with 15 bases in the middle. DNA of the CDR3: TGTGCCAGCAGCCCAGAGGTCCTTGGGGGCTACACCTTC. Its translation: CASSPEVLGGYTF.

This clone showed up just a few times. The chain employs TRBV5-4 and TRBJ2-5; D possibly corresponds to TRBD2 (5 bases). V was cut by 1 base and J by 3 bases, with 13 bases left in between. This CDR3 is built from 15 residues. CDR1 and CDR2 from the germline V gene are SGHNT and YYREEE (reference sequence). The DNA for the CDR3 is TGTGCCAGCAGCTTGAGTAGAGGGTCCGAAGAGACCCAGTACTTC. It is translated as CASSLSRGSEETQYF.

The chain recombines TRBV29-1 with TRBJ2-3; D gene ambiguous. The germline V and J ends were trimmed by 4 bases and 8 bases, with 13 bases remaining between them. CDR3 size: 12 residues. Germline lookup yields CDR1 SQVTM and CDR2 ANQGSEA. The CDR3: CSVVIPPGTQYF. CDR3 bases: TGCAGCGTTGTAATACCCCCGGGTACGCAGTATTTT.

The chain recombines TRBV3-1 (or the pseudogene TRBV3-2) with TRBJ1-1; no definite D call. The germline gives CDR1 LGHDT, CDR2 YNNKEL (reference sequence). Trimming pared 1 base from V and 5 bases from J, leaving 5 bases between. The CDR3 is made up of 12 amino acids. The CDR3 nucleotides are TGTGCCAGCAGCCAAGCCCGTACTGAAGCTTTCTTT. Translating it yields CASSQARTEAFF.

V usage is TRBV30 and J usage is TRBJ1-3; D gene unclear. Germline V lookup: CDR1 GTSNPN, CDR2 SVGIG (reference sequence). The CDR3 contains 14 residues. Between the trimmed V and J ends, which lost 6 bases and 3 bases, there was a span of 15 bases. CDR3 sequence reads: CACSRGIGGNTIYF. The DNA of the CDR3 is TGTGCCTGTTCTCGGGGAATCGGTGGAAACACCATATATTTT.

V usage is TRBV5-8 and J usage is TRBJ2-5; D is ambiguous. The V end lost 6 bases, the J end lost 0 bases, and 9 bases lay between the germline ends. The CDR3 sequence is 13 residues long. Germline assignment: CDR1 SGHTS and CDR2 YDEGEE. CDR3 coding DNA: TGTGCCAGCAACCTCCTATACCAAGAGACCCAGTACTTC. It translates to CASNLLYQETQYF.

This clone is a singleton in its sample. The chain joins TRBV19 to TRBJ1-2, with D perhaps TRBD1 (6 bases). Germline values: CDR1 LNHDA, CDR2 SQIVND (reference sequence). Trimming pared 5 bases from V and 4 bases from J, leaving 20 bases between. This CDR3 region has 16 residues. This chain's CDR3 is CASSGLGQPGAYGYTF. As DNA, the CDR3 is TGTGCCAGTAGTGGTCTAGGACAGCCTGGGGCCTATGGCTACACCTTC.